This T cell receptor (beta chain) comes out of a study of PD-1 blockade in classical Hodgkin lymphoma. Study results and limitations: Before treatment, TCR diversity in newly diagnosed patients was reportedly lower than in healthy donors.

Each and every patient relapsed after autologous stem cell transplantation, and patients got differing brentuximab vedotin exposure. This clone has a single count. Its antigen is unknown. Sequencing was performed with immunoSEQ multiplex PCR; in TCRdb, only in-frame clones are kept and a portion is missing. The data contain 95,000 to 100,000 clones, around 88% of them singletons. V shed 7 bases and J 4 bases; nucleotides not matched to a gene: 10. CDR1 SQVTM and CDR2 ANQGSEA come from the germline V gene. The CDR3 contains 14 residues. The chain combines TRBV29-1 with TRBJ1-5, with 7 bases fitting TRBD1. The sample here was peripheral blood mononuclear cells (PBMCs), taken before the second cycle of nivolumab. The TCR originated in a human donor with classical Hodgkin lymphoma. The CDR3 sequence is CSAAGAGGNQPQHF. CDR3 in DNA: TGCAGCGCCGCGGGCGCAGGGGGGAATCAGCCCCAGCATTTT.